The next 28 T cell receptor beta chains were all read from a single sample in a study of CD8 T cell repertoires and HIV-1 epitope variants. No antigen has been identified for these receptors. The assay was immunoSEQ multiplex PCR, and TCRdb's table has in-frame clones only and misses some. The sample has some 2,400 clones, 73% seen once. Material: cultured CD8+ T cells derived from PBMCs. These receptors originate from a male donor with HIV.

V usage is TRBV5-6 and J usage is TRBJ2-1; 8 nucleotides line up with TRBD1. Germline trimming cut 4 bases from V and 8 bases from J; bases unmatched to any gene: 11. Germline V lookup: CDR1 SGHDT, CDR2 YYEEEE. There are 15 residues in the CDR3. The CDR3 coding sequence is TGTGCCAGCAGCAAGCAGGGGGCAGCCCCGTATGAGCAGTTCTTC. Protein: CASSKQGAAPYEQFF. Supplemented by reference TRBV5-6 and TRBJ2-1, the full variable domain reads DAGVTQSPTHLIKTRGQQVTLRCSPKSGHDTVSWYQQALGQGPQFIFQYYEEEERQRGNFPDRFSGHQFPNYSSELNVNALLLGDSALYLCASSKQGAAPYEQFFGPGTRLTVL.

A word on this clone: The junction departs from germline at one end; a sequencing error may be responsible. This chain links TRBV5-1 with TRBJ1-1; D gene unclear. The V gene's germline CDR1 is SGHRS and CDR2 YFSETQ. The CDR3 length is 14 residues. The DNA of the CDR3 is TGCGCCAGCAGTTTGGGATTCTCGAACACTGAAGCTTTCTTT. Translating gives CASSLGFSNTEAFF.

V is TRBV7-2 and J is TRBJ1-6; 10 nucleotides agree with TRBD1. The CDR3 has 15 amino acids. Germline values: CDR1 SGHTA, CDR2 FQGNSA. V was clipped by 6 bases and J by 7 bases; unmatched bases: 6. The DNA for the CDR3 is TGTGCCAGCAGAAAGACAGGGGGCTACAATTCACCCCTCCACTTT. It is translated as CASRKTGGYNSPLHF.

The rearrangement uses TRBV28 and TRBJ2-7; D possibly uses TRBD1 or TRBD2 (5 bases each). The CDR3 extends over 14 amino acids. Germline CDR1 and CDR2: MDHEN and SYDVKM. With 9 bases removed from V and 2 bases from J, the gap between germline ends came to 17 bases. CDR3 in DNA: TGTGCCAGTCAACCGCCGGGGACGACCTACGAGCAGTACTTC. Its translation: CASQPPGTTYEQYF. Filled out from reference TRBV28 and TRBJ2-7, the complete variable domain reads DVKVTQSSRYLVKRTGEKVFLECVQDMDHENMFWYRQDPGLGLRLIYFSYDVKMKEKGDIPEGYSVSREKKERFSLILESASTNQTSMYLCASQPPGTTYEQYFGPGTRLTVT.

This rearrangement joins TRBV7-2 to TRBJ2-1; TRBD2 aligns across 11 bases. The CDR3 loop spans 16 amino acids. CDR1 is SGHTA and CDR2 is FQGNSA in the germline V gene. J was trimmed by 8 bases and V by 5 bases; bases with no gene match: 11. The CDR3 spells CASSGLAGGKGDEQFF. The CDR3, as DNA: TGTGCCAGCAGCGGGCTAGCGGGGGGTAAGGGAGATGAGCAGTTCTTC.

V gene TRBV4-1 combines with J gene TRBJ2-3; D unclear. V lost 0 bases and J lost 1, with 8 bases in between. Germline V gene data show CDR1 as MGHRA and CDR2 as YSYEKL. This CDR3 has 15 residues. The CDR3: CASSQEGQRTDTQYF. The CDR3 DNA follows: TGCGCCAGCAGCCAAGAGGGTCAGCGCACAGATACGCAGTATTTT.

V gene TRBV2 combines with J gene TRBJ2-1; no reliable D call. The V and J ends lost 1 base and 0 bases respectively, with 4 bases between them. CDR3 size: 14 residues. The germline V gene encodes CDR1 SNHLY and CDR2 FYNNEI. DNA of the CDR3: TGTGCCAGCAGTGAAGACAGCTCCTACAATGAGCAGTTCTTC. Its translation is CASSEDSSYNEQFF.

The chain joins TRBV11-3 to TRBJ2-7; no clear D gene. The CDR3 loop spans 13 amino acids. Germline loops: CDR1 SGHNT, CDR2 YENEEA. Trimming cost V 2 bases and J 5 bases, with 10 bases left between them. In DNA form, the CDR3 reads TGTGCCAGCAGCTTAACACGGTGGGACGAGCAGTACTTC. This translates into CASSLTRWDEQYF.

This clone has only one observation. The chain has TRBV9 and TRBJ1-6; tentative D call: TRBD1 (5 bases). This CDR3 spans 14 amino acids. Deletions cut 0 bases from V and 10 bases from J, with 11 bases between. Per germline, CDR1 SGDLS and CDR2 YYNGEE. CDR3 residues: CASSVEGNGSPLHF. In DNA, the CDR3 is TGTGCCAGCAGCGTAGAGGGGAATGGGTCACCCCTCCACTTT.

The chain is built from TRBV6-5 and TRBJ1-1; D uncertain. This CDR3 contains 15 residues. V dropped 0 bases and J dropped 1 base, with 9 bases sitting between them. The germline V gene has CDR1 MNHEY and CDR2 SVGAGI. In DNA, the CDR3 is TGTGCCAGCAGTTACTCGATCGGAGGGAACACTGAAGCTTTCTTT. Encoded protein: CASSYSIGGNTEAFF.

In nucleotides, the CDR3 is TGTGCCAGCACTAAAGAACCCAATTCACCCCTCCACTTT. Its protein product is CASTKEPNSPLHF. The V gene is TRBV6-1, the J gene TRBJ1-6; D is unresolved. V shed 7 bases and J shed 7 bases, with 11 bases lying between them. Germline CDR1 reads MNHNS; CDR2 reads SASEGT. This CDR3 has 13 residues.

The rearrangement uses TRBV10-2 and TRBJ2-7; D might be TRBD2 (6 bases). V lost 6 bases to trimming and J lost 2 bases, with 20 bases between them. Per germline, CDR1 WSHSY and CDR2 SAAADI. The CDR3 loop spans 16 amino acids. In nucleotides, the CDR3 is TGCGCCAGCAGGGGGGGATGGGGCAAGGGTACCTACGAGCAGTACTTC. It encodes CASRGGWGKGTYEQYF.

This clone was detected a few times. Written as DNA, the CDR3 is TGCGCCAGCAGCCAAGATAACAGTTTCCTCCCTGAAGCTTTCTTT. Residues: CASSQDNSFLPEAFF. The chain uses TRBV4-1 and TRBJ1-1; D is unclear. The ends were cut back, 0 bases at V and 6 bases at J, with 14 bases in the middle. From germline, CDR1 is MGHRA and CDR2 YSYEKL. The CDR3 extends over 15 amino acids.

This clone was counted a few times. At one end, the junction sequence differs from germline, possibly due to a read error. The DNA for the CDR3 is TGTGCCAGCAGCGATCCCGGGACAGGGGTCCTCGGTGCCTTC. Encoded protein: CASSDPGTGVLGAF. V usage is TRBV5-6 and J usage is TRBJ1-2; 10 bases agree with TRBD1. The CDR3 has 14 amino acids. CDR1 is SGHDT and CDR2 is YYEEEE in the germline V gene.

The chain carries TRBV27 and TRBJ2-5; D is uncertain. The CDR3 has 15 amino acids. Germline CDR1 and CDR2: MNHEY and SMNVEV (reference sequence). V lost 6 bases to trimming and J lost 5 bases, with 19 bases between them. As DNA, the CDR3 is TGTGCCAGCAGCCACACCCGGACGGTTGGCGAGACCCAGTACTTC. It is translated as CASSHTRTVGETQYF.

The rearrangement joins TRBV5-1 to TRBJ2-4, with 7 nucleotides matching TRBD1. In germline, CDR1 is SGHRS, CDR2 YFSETQ. The CDR3 has 16 amino acids. J was trimmed by 6 bases and V by 3 bases; bases with no gene match: 12. The CDR3 sequence is CASSSNRDSRGNIQYF. The CDR3, as DNA: TGCGCCAGCAGCTCGAACCGGGACAGTCGGGGAAACATTCAGTACTTC. Drawing the rest from reference TRBV5-1 and TRBJ2-4, the complete variable domain is KAGVTQTPRYLIKTRGQQVTLSCSPISGHRSVSWYQQTPGQGLQFLFEYFSETQRNKGNFPGRFSGRQFSNSRSEMNVSTLELGDSALYLCASSSNRDSRGNIQYFGAGTRLSVL.

This clone was seen just once. J is TRBJ1-1 and V is TRBV6-1, with D hard to call. Germline V CDR1 and CDR2: MNHNS, SASEGT. CDR3 size: 14 residues. Trimming pared 3 bases from V and 5 bases from J, leaving 13 bases between. The CDR3: CASSDRGEGTEAFF. CDR3 sequence (DNA): TGTGCCAGCAGTGATCGTGGGGAAGGAACTGAAGCTTTCTTT.

The gene calls are TRBV6-5 and TRBJ1-2; possible D gene TRBD1, 6 bases. CDR1 and CDR2 from the germline V gene are MNHEY and SVGAGI. CDR3 length: 13 amino acids. The V end lost 2 bases, the J end lost 8 bases, and 12 bases lay between the germline ends. The CDR3 reads CASSYGGGGGYTF. CDR3 nucleotide sequence: TGTGCCAGCAGTTACGGGGGGGGCGGAGGCTACACCTTC.

The chain carries TRBV19 and TRBJ2-1; 12 bases align to TRBD2. The CDR3 is made up of 16 amino acids. The V segment lost 3 bases and the J segment 7 bases; nucleotides outside the gene matches: 7. Germline CDR1 and CDR2: LNHDA and SQIVND (reference sequence). Here the CDR3 reads CASSIRTSGIGNEQFF. The CDR3 region has the DNA TGTGCCAGTAGTATCCGGACTAGCGGGATAGGAAATGAGCAGTTCTTC.

J is TRBJ2-4 and V is TRBV10-2; no definite D call. This CDR3 is built from 16 residues. V lost 6 bases, J lost 0 bases, and 15 bases lay in between. The germline V gene has CDR1 WSHSY and CDR2 SAAADI. The CDR3 DNA is TGCGCCAGCAGCCCTGTCCAAAGTCTAGCCAAAAACATTCAGTACTTC. It codes for CASSPVQSLAKNIQYF.

This clone was seen a few times. This chain joins TRBV7-9 and TRBJ1-6; D gene uncertain. The CDR3 contains 14 residues. CDR1 and CDR2 from the germline V gene are SEHNR and FQNEAQ (reference sequence). Deletions cut 5 bases from V and 0 bases from J, with 5 bases between. CDR3 residues: CASSQSSYNSPLHF. CDR3 coding DNA: TGTGCCAGCAGCCAGAGCTCCTATAATTCACCCCTCCACTTT.

DNA of the CDR3: TGTGCCAGCAGCTTAGCGGCAGGGAACACCGGGGAGCTGTTTTTT. Translation: CASSLAAGNTGELFF. The V gene is TRBV7-2, the J gene TRBJ2-2; D unresolved. This CDR3 region has 15 residues. Trimming stripped 0 bases from V and 1 base from J, with 6 bases between. CDR1 and CDR2 (germline): SGHTA, FQGNSA.

This clone appeared once. This chain joins TRBV10-1 and TRBJ2-7; 7 bases agree with TRBD2. Unmatched junction bases numbered 4, after V lost 4 bases and J lost 4 bases. In germline, CDR1 is WNHNN, CDR2 SYGVQD (reference sequence). The CDR3 is made up of 13 amino acids. CDR3 sequence reads: CASSGDYFYEQYF. The CDR3 DNA reads TGCGCCAGCAGTGGGGACTATTTTTACGAGCAGTACTTC.

The chain has TRBV28 and TRBJ2-7; D possibly uses TRBD1 or TRBD2 (5 bases each). The CDR3 consists of 15 residues. With 4 bases removed from V and 3 bases from J, the gap between germline ends came to 16 bases. Germline V lookup: CDR1 MDHEN, CDR2 SYDVKM. CDR3: CASSSIGDQGYEQYF. The CDR3 DNA follows: TGTGCCAGCAGTTCTATTGGGGACCAAGGCTACGAGCAGTACTTC.

This clone was seen only once. The chain couples TRBV5-5 to TRBJ2-1, with TRBD2 as a possible D gene (6 bases). V was shortened by 0 bases and J by 10 bases, with 17 bases between the two germline ends. CDR3 length: 15 amino acids. Germline V CDR1 and CDR2: SGHKS, YYEKEE (reference sequence). The CDR3 nucleotides are TGTGCCAGCAGCTTGGACGGCGGGATGAGCCGCGAGCAGTTCTTC. This codes for CASSLDGGMSREQFF.

The rearrangement joins TRBV27 to TRBJ2-1; the match to TRBD2 covers 11 bases. V dropped 5 bases and J dropped 4; count of bases not matched to a gene: 10. The CDR3 length is 17 residues. Germline V gene lookup returns CDR1 MNHEY and CDR2 SMNVEV (reference sequence). CDR3 loop: CASSGRVSGRVYNEQFF. CDR3 sequence (DNA): TGTGCCAGCAGTGGTAGGGTTAGCGGGAGGGTTTACAATGAGCAGTTCTTC.

The chain has TRBV7-9 and TRBJ1-5, with D uncertain. CDR3 size: 15 residues. Trimming stripped 5 bases from V and 4 bases from J, with 15 bases between. The germline CDR1 and CDR2 sequences are SEHNR and FQNEAQ (reference sequence). The CDR3 DNA reads as TGTGCCAGCAGCGCCTCGGAAGGGTTGAATCAGCCCCAGCATTTT. Translation gives CASSASEGLNQPQHF.

The chain is built from TRBV28 and TRBJ2-7; possible D gene TRBD1, 5 bases. The CDR3 spans 14 residues. In germline, CDR1 is MDHEN, CDR2 SYDVKM. Trimming stripped 7 bases from V and 2 bases from J, with 15 bases between. CDR3 nucleotide sequence: TGTGCCAGCACCCCAACAGGAGCGACCTACGAGCAGTACTTC. It codes for CASTPTGATYEQYF.